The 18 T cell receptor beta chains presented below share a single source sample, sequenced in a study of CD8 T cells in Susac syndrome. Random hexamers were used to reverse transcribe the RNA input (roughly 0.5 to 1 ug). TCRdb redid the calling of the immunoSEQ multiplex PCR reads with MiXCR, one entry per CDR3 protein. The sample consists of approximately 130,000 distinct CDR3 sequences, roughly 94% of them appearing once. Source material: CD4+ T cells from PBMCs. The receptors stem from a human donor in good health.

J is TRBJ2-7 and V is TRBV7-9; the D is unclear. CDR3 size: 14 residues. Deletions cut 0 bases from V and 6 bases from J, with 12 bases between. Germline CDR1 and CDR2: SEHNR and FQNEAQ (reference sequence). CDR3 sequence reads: CASSLAARVSEQYF. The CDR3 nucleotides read TGTGCCAGCAGCTTAGCCGCAAGGGTAAGCGAGCAGTACTTC. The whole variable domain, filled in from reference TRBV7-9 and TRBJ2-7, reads DTGVSQNPRHKITKRGQNVTFRCDPISEHNRLYWYRQTLGQGPEFLTYFQNEAQLEKSRLLSDRFSAERPKGSFSTLEIQRTEQGDSAMYLCASSLAARVSEQYFGPGTRLTVT.

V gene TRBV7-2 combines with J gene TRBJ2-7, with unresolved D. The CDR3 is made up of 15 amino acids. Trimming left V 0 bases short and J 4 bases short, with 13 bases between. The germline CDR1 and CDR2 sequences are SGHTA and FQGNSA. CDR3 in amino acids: CASSLASIAGYEQYF. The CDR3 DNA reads TGTGCCAGCAGCTTAGCGTCCATAGCCGGTTACGAGCAGTACTTC.

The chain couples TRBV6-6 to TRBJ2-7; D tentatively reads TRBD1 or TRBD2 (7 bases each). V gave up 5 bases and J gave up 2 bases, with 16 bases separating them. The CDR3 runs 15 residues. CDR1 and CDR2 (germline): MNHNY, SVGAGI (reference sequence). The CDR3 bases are TGTGCCAGCAGTACACAGGGAGGGGGCCCCTACGAGCAGTACTTC. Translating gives CASSTQGGGPYEQYF.

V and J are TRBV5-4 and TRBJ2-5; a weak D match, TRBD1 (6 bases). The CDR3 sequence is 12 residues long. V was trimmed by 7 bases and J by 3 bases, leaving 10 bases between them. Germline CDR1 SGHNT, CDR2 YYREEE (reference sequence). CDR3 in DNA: TGTGCCAGCGGGGCAGGGGAAGAGACCCAGTACTTC. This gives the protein CASGAGEETQYF.

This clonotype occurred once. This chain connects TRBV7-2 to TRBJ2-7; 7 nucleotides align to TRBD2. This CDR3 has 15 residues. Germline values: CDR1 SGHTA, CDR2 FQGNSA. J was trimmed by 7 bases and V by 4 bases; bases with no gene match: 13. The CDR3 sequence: CASSSRDYRLGEQYF. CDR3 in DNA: TGTGCCAGCAGCTCCCGGGACTACCGCCTCGGGGAGCAGTACTTC.

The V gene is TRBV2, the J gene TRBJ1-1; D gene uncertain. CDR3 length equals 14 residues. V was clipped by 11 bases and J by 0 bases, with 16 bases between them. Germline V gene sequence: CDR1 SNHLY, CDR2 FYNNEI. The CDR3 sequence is CARAKGVMNTEAFF. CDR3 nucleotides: TGTGCCCGCGCCAAAGGAGTAATGAACACTGAAGCTTTCTTT.

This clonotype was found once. In DNA, the CDR3 is TGTGCCAGCAGTTACTCGTCCAGGAACACCGGGGAGCTGTTTTTT. Protein sequence: CASSYSSRNTGELFF. The genes are TRBV6-5 and TRBJ2-2; D is unresolved. The CDR3 extends over 15 amino acids. In germline, CDR1 is MNHEY, CDR2 SVGAGI. V lost 0 bases and J 1 base, leaving 6 bases between the germline ends.

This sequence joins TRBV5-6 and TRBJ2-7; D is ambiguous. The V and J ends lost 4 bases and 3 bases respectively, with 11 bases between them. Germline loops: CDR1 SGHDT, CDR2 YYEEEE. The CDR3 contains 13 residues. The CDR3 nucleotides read TGTGCCAGCAGCCTCGAGATGGGCTACGAGCAGTACTTC. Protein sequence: CASSLEMGYEQYF.

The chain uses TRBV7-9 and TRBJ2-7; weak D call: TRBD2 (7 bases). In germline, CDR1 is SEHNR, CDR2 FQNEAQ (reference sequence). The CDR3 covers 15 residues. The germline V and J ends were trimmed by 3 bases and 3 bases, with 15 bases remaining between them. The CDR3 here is CASSFGGGGGYEQYF. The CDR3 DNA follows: TGTGCCAGCAGCTTTGGGGGCGGGGGCGGCTACGAGCAGTACTTC.

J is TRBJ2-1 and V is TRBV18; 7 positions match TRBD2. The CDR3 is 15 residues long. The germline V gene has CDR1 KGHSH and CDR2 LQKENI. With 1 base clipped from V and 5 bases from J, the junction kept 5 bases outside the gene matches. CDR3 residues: CASSPRLAGDNEQFF. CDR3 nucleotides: TGTGCCAGCTCACCACGTTTAGCGGGTGACAATGAGCAGTTCTTC.

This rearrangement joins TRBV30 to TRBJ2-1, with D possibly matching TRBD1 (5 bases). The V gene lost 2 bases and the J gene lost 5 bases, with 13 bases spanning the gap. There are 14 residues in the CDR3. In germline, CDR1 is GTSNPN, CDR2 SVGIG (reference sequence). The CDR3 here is CAWSSGKPHNEQFF. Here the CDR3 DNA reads TGTGCCTGGAGTTCAGGGAAACCCCACAATGAGCAGTTCTTC. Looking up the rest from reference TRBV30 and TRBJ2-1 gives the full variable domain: SQTIHQWPATLVQPVGSPLSLECTVEGTSNPNLYWYRQAAGRGLQLLFYSVGIGQISSEVPQNLSASRPQDRQFILSSKKLLLSDSGFYLCAWSSGKPHNEQFFGPGTRLTVL.

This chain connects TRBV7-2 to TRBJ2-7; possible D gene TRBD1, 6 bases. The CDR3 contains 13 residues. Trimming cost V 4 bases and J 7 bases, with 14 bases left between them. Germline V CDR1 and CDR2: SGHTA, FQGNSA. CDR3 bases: TGTGCCAGCAGCTCAAGACAGGTCGAAGAGCAGTACTTC. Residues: CASSSRQVEEQYF.

The CDR3: CASSRARDQPQHF. The CDR3 DNA is TGTGCCAGCTCACGGGCTAGAGATCAGCCCCAGCATTTT. V is TRBV18 and J is TRBJ1-5; D call uncertain. V gave up 4 bases and J gave up 5 bases, with 9 bases separating them. Germline CDR1 is KGHSH and CDR2 is LQKENI. The CDR3 runs 13 residues.

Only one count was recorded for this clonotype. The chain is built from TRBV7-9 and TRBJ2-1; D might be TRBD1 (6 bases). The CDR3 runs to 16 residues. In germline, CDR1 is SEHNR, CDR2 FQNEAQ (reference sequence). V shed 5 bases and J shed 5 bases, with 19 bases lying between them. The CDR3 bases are TGTGCCAGCAGCGCACCACAGGGTAAGACCGACAATGAGCAGTTCTTC. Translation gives CASSAPQGKTDNEQFF.

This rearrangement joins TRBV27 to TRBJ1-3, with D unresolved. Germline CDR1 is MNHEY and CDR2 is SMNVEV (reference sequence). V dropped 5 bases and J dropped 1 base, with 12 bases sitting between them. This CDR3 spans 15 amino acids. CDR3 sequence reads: CASSAYPRSGNTIYF. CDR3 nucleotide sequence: TGTGCCAGCAGTGCCTATCCGCGATCTGGAAACACCATATATTTT.

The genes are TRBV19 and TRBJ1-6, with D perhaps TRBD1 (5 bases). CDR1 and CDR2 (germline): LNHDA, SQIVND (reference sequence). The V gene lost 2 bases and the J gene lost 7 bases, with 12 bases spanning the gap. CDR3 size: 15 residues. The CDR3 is CASSINVQGNSPLHF. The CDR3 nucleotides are TGTGCCAGTAGTATAAACGTCCAGGGAAATTCACCCCTCCACTTT.

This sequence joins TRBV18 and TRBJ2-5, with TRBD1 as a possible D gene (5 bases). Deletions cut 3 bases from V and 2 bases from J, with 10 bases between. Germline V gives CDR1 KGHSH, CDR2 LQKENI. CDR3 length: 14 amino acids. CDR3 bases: TGTGCCAGCTCACCCAGCGACAGTCAAGAGACCCAGTACTTC. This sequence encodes CASSPSDSQETQYF.

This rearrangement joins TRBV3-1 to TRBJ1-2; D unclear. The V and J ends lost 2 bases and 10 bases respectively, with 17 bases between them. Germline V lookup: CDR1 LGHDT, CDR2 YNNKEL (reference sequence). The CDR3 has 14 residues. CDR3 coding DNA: TGTGCCAGCAGCCAAATCTTTCGTACAGAGGCCTACACCTTC. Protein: CASSQIFRTEAYTF.